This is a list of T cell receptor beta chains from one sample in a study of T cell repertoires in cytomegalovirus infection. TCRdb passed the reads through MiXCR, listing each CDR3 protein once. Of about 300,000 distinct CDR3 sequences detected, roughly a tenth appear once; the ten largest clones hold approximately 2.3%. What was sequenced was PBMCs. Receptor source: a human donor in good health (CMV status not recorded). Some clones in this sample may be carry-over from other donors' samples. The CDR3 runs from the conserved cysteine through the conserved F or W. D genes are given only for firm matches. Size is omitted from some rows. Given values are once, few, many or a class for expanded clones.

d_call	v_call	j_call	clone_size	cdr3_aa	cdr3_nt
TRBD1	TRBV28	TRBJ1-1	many	CASSRPGTGPVAEAFF	TGTGCCAGCAGTCGTCCCGGGACAGGGCCGGTGGCTGAAGCTTTCTTT
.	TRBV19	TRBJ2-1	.	CASTPAVSYNEQFF	TGTGCCAGTACCCCGGCTGTCTCCTACAATGAGCAGTTCTTC
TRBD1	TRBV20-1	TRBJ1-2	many	CSATSGTENYGYTF	TGCAGTGCTACATCCGGGACAGAAAACTATGGCTACACCTTC
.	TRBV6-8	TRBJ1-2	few	CASSRLGGGYTF	TGTGCCAGCAGCCGACTAGGGGGGGGCTACACCTTC
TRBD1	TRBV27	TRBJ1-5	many	CASSRDSGNQPQHF	TGTGCCAGCAGTAGGGACAGCGGGAATCAGCCCCAGCATTTT
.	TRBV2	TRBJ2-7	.	CASEGYGYEQYF	TGTGCCAGCGAAGGCTACGGCTACGAGCAGTACTTC
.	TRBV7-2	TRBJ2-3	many	CASSLGVVSVDTQYF	TGTGCCAGCAGCTTAGGGGTAGTATCAGTGGATACGCAGTATTTT
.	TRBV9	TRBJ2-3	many	CASSVNPQGTDTQYF	TGTGCCAGCAGCGTAAACCCCCAAGGCACAGATACGCAGTATTTT
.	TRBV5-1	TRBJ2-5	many	CASSPGTRTLQETQYF	TGCGCCAGCAGCCCCGGGACCCGTACCCTGCAAGAGACCCAGTACTTC
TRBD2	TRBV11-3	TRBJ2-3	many	CASSSGTSVWADTQYF	TGTGCCAGCAGCTCCGGGACTAGTGTGTGGGCAGATACGCAGTATTTT
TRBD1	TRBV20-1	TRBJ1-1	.	CSADHRGNTEAFF	TGCAGTGCGGACCACAGGGGGAACACTGAAGCTTTCTTT
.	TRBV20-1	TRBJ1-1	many	CSASNRWNTEAFF	TGCAGTGCTAGCAACAGGTGGAACACTGAAGCTTTCTTT
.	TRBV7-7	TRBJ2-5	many	CASSLEGSGRGETQYF	TGTGCTAGCAGCTTAGAGGGATCGGGTCGGGGGGAGACCCAGTACTTC
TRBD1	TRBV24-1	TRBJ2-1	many	CATSGTGFDEQFF	TGTGCCACTTCCGGGACAGGGTTCGATGAGCAGTTCTTC
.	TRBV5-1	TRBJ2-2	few	CASGLGRSNTGELFF	TGCGCCAGCGGGCTGGGACGGTCAAACACCGGGGAGCTGTTTTTT
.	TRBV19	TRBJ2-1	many	CASSIGATRGINNEQFF	TGTGCCAGTAGTATAGGCGCCACCCGGGGCATCAACAATGAGCAGTTCTTC
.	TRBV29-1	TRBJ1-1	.	CGATEAFF	TGCGGCGCGACTGAAGCTTTCTTT
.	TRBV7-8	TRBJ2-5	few	CASSPGEWETQYF	TGTGCCAGCAGCCCTGGGGAATGGGAGACCCAGTACTTC
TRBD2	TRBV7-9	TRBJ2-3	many	CASSLAWLAGGPDTQYF	TGTGCCAGCAGCTTAGCGTGGCTAGCGGGGGGGCCCGATACGCAGTATTTT
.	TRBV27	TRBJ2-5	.	CASSSFAGGQETQYF	TGTGCCAGCAGTTCCTTTGCGGGGGGACAGGAGACCCAGTACTTC
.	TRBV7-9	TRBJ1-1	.	CASSLMVRNTEAFF	TGTGCCAGCAGCCTCATGGTACGGAACACTGAAGCTTTCTTT
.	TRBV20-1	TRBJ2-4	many	CSANIGTAKNIQYF	TGCAGTGCCAACATCGGCACAGCCAAAAACATTCAGTACTTC
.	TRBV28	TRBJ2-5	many	CASSDSGQETQYF	TGTGCCAGCAGTGATAGCGGCCAAGAGACCCAGTACTTC
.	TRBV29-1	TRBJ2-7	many	CSVVRVYEQYF	TGCAGCGTTGTTCGGGTCTACGAGCAGTACTTC
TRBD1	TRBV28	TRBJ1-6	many	CASRSAGQVRSSPLHF	TGTGCCAGCAGGTCGGCCGGACAGGTTAGGTCCTCACCCCTCCACTTT
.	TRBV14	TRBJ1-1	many	CASSQMGRRLNTEAFF	TGTGCCAGCAGCCAAATGGGGAGACGGTTGAACACTGAAGCTTTCTTT
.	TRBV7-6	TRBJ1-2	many	CASSLGPTYGYTF	TGTGCCAGCAGCTTAGGCCCCACCTATGGCTACACCTTC
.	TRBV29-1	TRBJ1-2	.	CSVENQARRGYTF	TGCAGCGTTGAAAATCAAGCTCGTCGTGGCTACACCTTC
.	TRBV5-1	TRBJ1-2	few	CASYSPLLGYTF	TGCGCCAGCTACAGCCCTTTGCTTGGCTACACCTTC
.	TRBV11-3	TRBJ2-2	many	CASSPNYLGELFF	TGTGCCAGCAGCCCAAACTATCTCGGGGAGCTGTTTTTT
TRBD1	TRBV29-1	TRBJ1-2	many	CSVEDRGRGRRGYTF	TGCAGCGTTGAAGATCGCGGCAGGGGGCGGAGGGGCTACACCTTC
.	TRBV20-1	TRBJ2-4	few	CSAPLGGSSIQYF	TGCAGTGCTCCCTTGGGGGGTTCAAGCATTCAGTACTTC
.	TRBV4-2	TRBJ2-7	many	CASSQVFKVVGSYEQYF	TGTGCCAGCAGCCAAGTATTTAAGGTGGTCGGGTCCTACGAGCAGTACTTC
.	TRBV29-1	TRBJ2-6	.	CSVEGRADGANVLTF	TGCAGCGTTGAAGGACGGGCCGACGGGGCCAACGTCCTGACTTTC
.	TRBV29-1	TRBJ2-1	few	CSVFLGQTERYNEQFF	TGCAGCGTCTTCCTAGGGCAGACCGAGAGATACAATGAGCAGTTCTTC
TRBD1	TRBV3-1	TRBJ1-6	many	CASSHPTTGFNSPLHF	TGTGCCAGCAGCCACCCAACGACAGGGTTTAATTCACCCCTCCACTTT
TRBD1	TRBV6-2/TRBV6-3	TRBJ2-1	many	CASSWDSLSNEQFF	TGTGCCAGCAGTTGGGACAGCTTAAGCAATGAGCAGTTCTTC
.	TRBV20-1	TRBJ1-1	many	CSAREGSSNTEAFF	TGCAGTGCTAGGGAGGGGAGCTCGAACACTGAAGCTTTCTTT
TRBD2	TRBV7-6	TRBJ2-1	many	CASSSRGSSYNEQFF	TGTGCCAGCAGCTCGCGGGGGAGCTCCTACAATGAGCAGTTCTTC